What follows describes a single T cell receptor (beta chain). The antigen is unknown. Indicated time point: blood 2 weeks post-SBRT. Treatment in this sample: 15 Gy SBRT to primary tumor, nephrectomy 4 weeks later. Serial blood draws occurred at baseline and 2 and 4 weeks post-SBRT. This specimen belongs to a study of radiation and T cells in renal cell carcinoma. About the research overall: Nephrectomy followed 15 Gy stereotactic body radiation by 4 weeks. General study findings and limits: Pretreatment tumor biopsies were lacking, so baseline clonotypes are unknown.

This CDR3 has 12 amino acids. Trimming removed 0 bases from V and 10 bases from J, with 10 bases in between. Germline V gives CDR1 LNHNV, CDR2 YYDKDF (reference sequence). Produced via immunoSEQ multiplex PCR; TCRdb's table is partial and in-frame only. Found here are roughly 130,000 clones, 88% of them singletons; the top ten hold over 4.5%. The rearrangement joins TRBV15 to TRBJ2-7; D is unclear. The sequences come from blood, collected from a patient whose treatment included radiotherapy and nephrectomy. The source of this sequence is an older woman with renal cell carcinoma. CDR3 DNA: TGTGCCACCAGCAGAGATCAAGGGAAACAGTACTTC. It encodes CATSRDQGKQYF.